This T cell receptor beta chain was recovered during a study of blood T cell repertoires in COVID-19. Study-wide background: Specimens from acute and convalescent COVID-19 originated in the United States, Italy and Spain. Nucleic acid was either cDNA or gDNA, and it came from T cells, B-cell-depleted T cells, or PBMCs.

As processed by the authors: Amplification with reference gene primers provided the estimates of nucleated cell counts. Assay used: immunoSEQ multiplex PCR; TCRdb lists only in-frame clones, some missing. V and J calls and clone size are given by that table; D and trimming were obtained from the DNA. Of over 100,000 clones listed, over 70% are singletons. The CDR3 consists of 12 residues. Germline lookup yields CDR1 PRHDT and CDR2 FYEKMQ (reference sequence). The germline V and J ends were trimmed by 3 bases and 4 bases, with 6 bases remaining between them. Sequenced: peripheral blood. The TCR comes from a man between 50 and 59 years old with acute or convalescent COVID-19. The chain links TRBV13 to TRBJ1-1; tentatively, D is TRBD1 (5 bases). CDR3 nucleotide sequence: TGTGCCAGCAGCTTCGACAGCACTGAAGCTTTCTTT. This translates into CASSFDSTEAFF.